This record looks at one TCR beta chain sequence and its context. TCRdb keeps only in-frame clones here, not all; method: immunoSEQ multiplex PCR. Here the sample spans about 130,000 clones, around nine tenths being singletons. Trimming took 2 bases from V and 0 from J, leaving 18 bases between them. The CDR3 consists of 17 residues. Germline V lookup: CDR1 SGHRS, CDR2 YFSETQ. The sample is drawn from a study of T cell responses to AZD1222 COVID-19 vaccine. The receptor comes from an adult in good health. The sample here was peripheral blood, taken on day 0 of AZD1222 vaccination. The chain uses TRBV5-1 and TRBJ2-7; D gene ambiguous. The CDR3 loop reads CASSFRPSGSSSYEQYF. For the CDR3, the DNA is TGCGCCAGCAGCTTTCGACCCTCAGGTAGCAGCTCCTACGAGCAGTACTTC.